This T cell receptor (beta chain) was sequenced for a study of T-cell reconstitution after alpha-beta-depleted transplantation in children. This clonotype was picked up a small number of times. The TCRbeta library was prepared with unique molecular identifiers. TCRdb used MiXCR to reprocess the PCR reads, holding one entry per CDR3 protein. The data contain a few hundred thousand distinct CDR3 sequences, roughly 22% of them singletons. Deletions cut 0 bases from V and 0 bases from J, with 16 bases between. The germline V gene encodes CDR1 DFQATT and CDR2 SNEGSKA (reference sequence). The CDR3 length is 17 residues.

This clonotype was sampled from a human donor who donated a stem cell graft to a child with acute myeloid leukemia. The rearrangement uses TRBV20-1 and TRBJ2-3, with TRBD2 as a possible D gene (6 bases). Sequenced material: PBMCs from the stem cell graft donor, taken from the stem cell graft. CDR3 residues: CSARDLGGRPSTDTQYF. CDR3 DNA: TGCAGTGCTAGAGATTTAGGAGGGAGACCCAGCACAGATACGCAGTATTTT.